This is a list of T cell receptor beta chains from one sample in a study of blood T cells in healthy people across ages. TCRdb fed the 5' RACE reads into MiXCR, producing one record per CDR3 protein. Seen here are approximately 900,000 distinct CDR3 sequences, roughly 50% observed once, and the top ten hold over 10%. The sample was blood. The receptors stem from a man younger than 45 in good health. Each CDR3 is given with its conserved first and last residue. The order of the fields is clone size, D gene, J gene, V gene, CDR3 DNA, CDR3 protein. D genes are given only for firm matches. Size is omitted from some rows. Given values are once, few, many or a class for expanded clones.

>-|-|TRBJ1-1|TRBV7-2
TGTGCCAGCAGCTCCTCCTACCAGGAGGAAGCTTTCTTT
CASSSSYQEEAFF
>many|-|TRBJ1-1|TRBV12-3/TRBV12-4
TGTGCCAGCAGACACAACACTGAAGCTTTCTTT
CASRHNTEAFF
>-|TRBD1|TRBJ2-1|TRBV7-2
TGTGCCAGCAGCTTCCCGGGACAGGGTTTGAATGAGCAGTTCTTC
CASSFPGQGLNEQFF
>-|TRBD1|TRBJ1-2|TRBV9
TGTGCCAGCAGCCCCCCCGGGACAGGGAGGTGCGGCTACACCTTC
CASSPPGTGRCGYTF
>few|-|TRBJ2-7|TRBV4-1
TGCGCCAGCAGCCTCCCCTACTACAATGAGCAGTACTTC
CASSLPYYNEQYF
>-|TRBD1|TRBJ1-2|TRBV10-3
TGTGCCATCAGTGAGTCGACAGGGGTTACCTATGGCTACACCTTC
CAISESTGVTYGYTF
>-|TRBD2|TRBJ2-7|TRBV9
TGTGCCAGCAGCGTTGACGGGACTAGCGCCGAGCAGTACTTC
CASSVDGTSAEQYF
>-|TRBD1|TRBJ1-4|TRBV6-1
TGTGCCAGCAGTAGGACAGGGGGCGAAGTTACTAATGAAAAACTGTTTTTT
CASSRTGGEVTNEKLFF
>-|-|TRBJ1-2|TRBV6-1
TGTGCCAGCAGTGAAGCGCTCACCCAGGGCTACACCTTC
CASSEALTQGYTF
>-|TRBD1|TRBJ1-5|TRBV6-6
TGTGCCAGCAGTTACTCTTGGGACAGGGCCAATCAGCCCCAGCATTTT
CASSYSWDRANQPQHF
>once|-|TRBJ1-2|TRBV28
TGTGCCAGCAGTCCTATCAGGGAAACTAACTATGGCTACACCTTC
CASSPIRETNYGYTF
>-|-|TRBJ2-3|TRBV5-1
TGCGCCAGCAGCTTGGAGGGGGGGGCTATAGATACGCAGTATTTT
CASSLEGGAIDTQYF
>-|-|TRBJ2-7|TRBV6-2/TRBV6-3
TGTGCCTGCAGACGGACTGGATCCGAGCAGTACTTC
CACRRTGSEQYF
>-|TRBD2|TRBJ2-5|TRBV20-1
TGCAGTGCTAGAGATCCCGGGACGGGAGGCGGAGAGACCCAGTACTTC
CSARDPGTGGGETQYF
>few|-|TRBJ2-7|TRBV6-1
TGTGCCAGCAAAGAAGGACAAGGGAAGAACGAGCAGTACTTC
CASKEGQGKNEQYF
>-|TRBD2|TRBJ2-7|TRBV20-1
TGCAGTGCTAAATCGGCTAGCGGGAGTTACGAGCAGTACTTC
CSAKSASGSYEQYF
>-|-|TRBJ1-2|TRBV20-1
TGCAGTGCTAATGAGCCCTATGGCTACACCTTC
CSANEPYGYTF
>-|-|TRBJ2-7|TRBV20-1
TGCAGTGCTAGAGACCGTACCGGGACTCGCTCCTACGAGCAGTACTTC
CSARDRTGTRSYEQYF
>-|-|TRBJ1-1|TRBV12-3/TRBV12-4
TGTGCCAGCAGTCCCGGTGGCCGACGCATTAGGGCTGAAGCTTTCTTT
CASSPGGRRIRAEAFF
>-|TRBD1|TRBJ1-4|TRBV4-2
TGTGCCAGCAGCCAGGACGGACAGGAAAATGAAAAACTGTTTTTT
CASSQDGQENEKLFF
>-|-|TRBJ1-2|TRBV7-2
TGTGCCAGCAGCGTCCCCCGGCCCCGGATGGGCTACACCTTC
CASSVPRPRMGYTF
>-|TRBD1|TRBJ2-1|TRBV7-2
TGTGCCAGCAGCTTAGCGGACAGGGCTTACAATGAGCAGTTCTTC
CASSLADRAYNEQFF
>-|-|TRBJ2-7|TRBV4-3
TGCGCCAGCAGCCAAGGAGAGGCGGACTACGAGCAGTACTTC
CASSQGEADYEQYF
>-|TRBD2|TRBJ2-4|TRBV6-5
TGTGCCAGCAGCACGGGGGGGTTGAACATTCAGTACTTC
CASSTGGLNIQYF
>-|TRBD2|TRBJ2-3|TRBV12-3/TRBV12-4
TGTGCCAGCAGGGAACTAGCGGGGGGCCTCACAGATACGCAGTATTTT
CASRELAGGLTDTQYF
>-|-|TRBJ2-5|TRBV11-3
TGTGCCAGCAGCTTAGGCCGCCGCGGGGTCACGGACAATGAGCAGTACTTC
CASSLGRRGVTDNEQYF
>few|-|TRBJ2-1|TRBV6-5
TGTGCCAGCAGTTCCCTCGCTCTGGTGGATGAGCAGTTCTTC
CASSSLALVDEQFF
>-|-|TRBJ2-2|TRBV24-1
TGTGCCACCAGTGACACTCGCAAGGGAGAGACCGGGGAGCTGTTTTTT
CATSDTRKGETGELFF
>-|-|TRBJ2-3|TRBV20-1
TGCAGTGCTAGAGACGGACGGCAGAGCACAGATACGCAGTATTTT
CSARDGRQSTDTQYF
>-|TRBD2|TRBJ2-1|TRBV4-1
TGCGCCAGCAGCCTTAGCGGGGGGGCCGTGAATGAGCAGTTCTTC
CASSLSGGAVNEQFF
>few|-|TRBJ2-2|TRBV29-1
TGCAGCGTTTGGGCCACCGGGGAGCTGTTTTTT
CSVWATGELFF
>-|-|TRBJ1-6|TRBV9
TGTGCCAGCAGCGCCCTGGGGGGGGCAGAATCACCCCTCCACTTT
CASSALGGAESPLHF
>few|-|TRBJ2-6|TRBV2
TGTGCCAGCAGGCAGGGGAGGGAGGCCAACGTCCTGACTTTC
CASRQGREANVLTF
>-|TRBD2|TRBJ2-5|TRBV12-3/TRBV12-4
TGTGCCAGCAGTGACATAGCGGGGAAGGAGACCCAGTACTTC
CASSDIAGKETQYF
>few|-|TRBJ2-4|TRBV7-2
TGTGCCAGCAGCTTAGGCACAGGATTACTAGCCAAAAACATTCAGTACTTC
CASSLGTGLLAKNIQYF
>-|TRBD1|TRBJ2-1|TRBV9
TGTGCCAGCAGCAAGGGGGCAGGGGCCTACAATGAGCAGTTCTTC
CASSKGAGAYNEQFF
>few|TRBD1|TRBJ2-3|TRBV24-1
TGTGCCACCAGTGGCACCCGGACAGGCACTTCAGATACGCAGTATTTT
CATSGTRTGTSDTQYF
>-|TRBD1|TRBJ2-3|TRBV5-1
TGCGCCAGCTCCGGGGACAGGGTGCGCACAGATACGCAGTATTTT
CASSGDRVRTDTQYF
>-|TRBD1|TRBJ2-7|TRBV28
TGTGCCAGCAGTGCCCCGACAGGGCCGGACGAGCAGTACTTC
CASSAPTGPDEQYF
>-|TRBD2|TRBJ2-1|TRBV27
TGTGCCAGCAGTTTAGGCCTAGCGGGGGGGCATGAGCAGTTCTTC
CASSLGLAGGHEQFF
>few|TRBD1|TRBJ2-1|TRBV28
TGTGCCAGCAGTCCCCGGGACAGGGGTCTCGATGAGCAGTTCTTC
CASSPRDRGLDEQFF
>many|TRBD2|TRBJ2-3|TRBV10-3
TGTGCCATCAGTGAGTCCGGGGGGAGCACAGATACGCAGTATTTT
CAISESGGSTDTQYF
>once|-|TRBJ2-4|TRBV28
TGTGCCAGCAGTTCGGTTTCCCGAAACATTCAGTACTTC
CASSSVSRNIQYF
>few|-|TRBJ2-3|TRBV5-1
TGCGCCAGCAGCTTGGGGCTGTCATCAGATACGCAGTATTTT
CASSLGLSSDTQYF
>-|-|TRBJ1-4|TRBV5-1
TGCGCCAGCAGAGTAGGAGCGGATAATGAAAAACTGTTTTTT
CASRVGADNEKLFF
>few|TRBD2|TRBJ2-4|TRBV11-2
TGTGCCAGCAGCTCGAGGCGACTAGCGGGGGGTCTAGCCAAAAACATTCAGTACTTC
CASSSRRLAGGLAKNIQYF